The sequence of this T cell receptor (beta chain) was determined in a study of beta chain features in type 1 diabetes (dated by TCRdb to the late 2010s). About the study as a whole: Mean age, gender distribution, total cell number and subset yield were not different between patients and healthy donors. The study compared the TCRB repertoires of sorted circulating CD4+ T cell subsets in recently diagnosed type 1 diabetes patients with those in matched healthy donors. A total of some 110 million sorted cells were examined across all samples, and the number of cells per subset was strongly correlated with RNA yield. Regulatory and stem cell-like memory subsets were obtained from only 8 patients and roughly 8 healthy donors, while naive and central memory subsets were obtained from all 30 or so donors. The study at large found these results: A moderate but significant shortening of TCRB CDR3 length was observed in type 1 diabetes patients in all four CD4+ subsets. Because the HLA sub-analyses included only small numbers of individuals, any influence of HLA type on TCRB rearrangement was left unresolved. Shorter templates might have been favored by PCR, but patient and control samples were amplified and corrected together, so both groups would have been affected equally by any skew. At VDJ recombination sites, patients with type 1 diabetes made fewer insertions and deleted more nucleotides, a pattern implying thymic rearrangement abnormalities. Sequencing cDNA rather than genomic DNA could over-represent highly expressing activated cells, although activation and CD3 levels did not differ between groups. Naive, central memory and regulatory TCRB repertoires appeared to be more similar among patients than among healthy donors.

The entire amount of isolated RNA was reverse transcribed using the High Capacity cDNA Reverse Transcription Kit, so the sequenced TCRB transcripts were expressed ones. Deep immunoSEQ sequencing was performed on naive, central memory and regulatory T cell samples, with an average of around 3.4 million total reads per sample. Sorted cells were lysed in RLT buffer, and RNA was extracted using DNase-treated RNeasy Micro or Mini kits according to cell number. To prevent cross-contamination, each cell subset was processed individually, whereas patient and healthy donor samples were processed jointly. The immunoSEQ multiplex PCR was used to amplify TCRB sequences from cDNA, generating 87-bp fragments that spanned the CDR3 region. The amplicons were sequenced using the Illumina HiSeq platform. Turning to the authors' computational methods: Synthetic template baselines were used to correct PCR bias computationally, reads within Hamming distance 2 were collapsed, and singletons that could not be merged were discarded. Reads were aligned against IMGT so that V, D and J genes, CDR3 length and insertions or deletions at six rearrangement sites could be assigned. Within each subset, clonotype counts were normalized to sorted cell number, and only after that were true diversity and Gini coefficients computed with the tcR R package. The overlap coefficient, calculated on TCRB nucleotide sequences, was used to quantify repertoire sharing. Sourced from immuneACCESS, this table was stored by TCRdb with only in-frame sequences that have V and J called. A share of the clones is absent; for the studies checked, an unresolved V gene accounts for under half, and the remainder has no known explanation. The V and J calls and clone size were taken over from that table, and D and trimming were inferred from the DNA. Counted in this sample were around 200,000 clones; 13% of them appeared once. The ten most abundant clones make up approximately 0.62% of the sample.

Note on this clone: Its antigen has not been determined. The sample holds no much larger clone one base away, and base qualities are not on file.

V is reduced by 2 bases and J by 6 bases, leaving a spacing of 18 bases between them. Looking up the germline V gene (reference sequence) yields CDR1 SEHNR and CDR2 FQNEAQ. Measured from the cysteine to the phenylalanine, the CDR3 is 16 residues long. Of all the DNA, just the CDR3 is kept, 48 bases in frame from base 1. Each donor gave one peripheral blood draw, about 110 mL on average, collected into heparinised tubes. Naive, central memory, regulatory and stem cell-like memory CD4+ T cells were sorted on a BD FACSAria II using a panel including CD45RO, CCR7, CD25, CD127, CD95 and CD27. A purity above 95% was achieved for all sorted populations. Right away, PBMCs were isolated by Lymphoprep density gradient centrifugation and were stained directly, with no culture step. So that batch effects would be minimized, each experiment stained and sorted samples in pairs, pairing one healthy donor with one patient.

Sample: central memory CD4+ T cells from blood. Recombination connected TRBV7-9 to TRBJ2-3; no D gene call is confident. This receptor was taken from a woman in her late teens or twenties in good health. The DNA sequence is given as TGTGCCAGCAGCTTATATGTGGCTAGATCATCCGATACGCAGTATTTT. This codes for CASSLYVARSSDTQYF.